These 25 T cell receptor beta chains were sequenced from one sample in a study of blood T cell repertoires in COVID-19. Method: immunoSEQ multiplex PCR; TCRdb's copy keeps in-frame clones and lacks some. The table includes about 150,000 clones, roughly 84% detected once. Sequencing input: peripheral blood. The receptors shown here come from a woman in her fifties or sixties with acute or convalescent COVID-19.

This chain joins TRBV29-1 and TRBJ2-5, with TRBD2 matching over 9 bases. The CDR3 consists of 14 residues. Per the germline V gene, CDR1 is SQVTM and CDR2 is ANQGSEA. With V trimmed by 7 bases and J by 3 bases, 9 bases remained unmatched. For the CDR3, the DNA is TGCAGCGCCAGCGAGCGGGGGGCCAAAGAGACCCAGTACTTC. It encodes CSASERGAKETQYF.

The rearrangement uses TRBV19 and TRBJ2-1, with a possible D match to TRBD1 (5 bases). The CDR3 loop spans 12 amino acids. The V and J ends lost 6 bases and 4 bases respectively, with 7 bases between them. In germline, CDR1 is LNHDA, CDR2 SQIVND (reference sequence). The CDR3 DNA reads TGTGCCAGTAGATACAGGTACAATGAGCAGTTCTTC. Translation gives CASRYRYNEQFF.

The chain joins TRBV15 to TRBJ1-4, with 8 bases lining up with TRBD1. Unmatched junction bases numbered 19, after V lost 0 bases and J lost 10 bases. The CDR3 is 19 residues long. Germline V gives CDR1 LNHNV, CDR2 YYDKDF (reference sequence). This CDR3 is CATSRDSTGARGREGKLFF. The CDR3 DNA is TGTGCCACCAGCAGAGATTCGACAGGGGCGAGGGGCAGGGAAGGAAAACTGTTTTTT.

This clone appeared a single time. The J gene is TRBJ2-3, the V gene TRBV19; TRBD1 matches 11 bases. The CDR3 is made up of 16 amino acids. Per the germline V gene, CDR1 is LNHDA and CDR2 is SQIVND (reference sequence). V was pared by 3 bases and J by 2 bases, with 4 bases of the junction left unmatched. The CDR3 DNA reads as TGTGCCAGTAGTATCGGACAGGGGGCCAACACAGATACGCAGTATTTT. This encodes CASSIGQGANTDTQYF.

The rearrangement uses TRBV7-2 and TRBJ2-7, with TRBD2 as a possible D gene (5 bases). The V gene's germline CDR1 is SGHTA and CDR2 FQGNSA. This CDR3 has 14 amino acids. Trimming removed 1 base from V and 7 bases from J, with 14 bases in between. CDR3 bases: TGTGCCAGCAGCTTAGGACCGTCGTCGGGGGAGCAGTACTTC. Translated: CASSLGPSSGEQYF.

This chain uses TRBV5-6 with TRBJ2-3, with 8 bases that match TRBD2. The CDR3 runs 15 residues. J gave up 2 bases and V 0 bases, and 2 bases lay outside the gene matches. Germline CDR1 SGHDT, CDR2 YYEEEE. CDR3 bases: TGTGCCAGCAGCTTGGGGCGGGGGGCCACAGATACGCAGTATTTT. Protein sequence: CASSLGRGATDTQYF. Filled out from reference TRBV5-6 and TRBJ2-3, the complete variable domain reads DAGVTQSPTHLIKTRGQQVTLRCSPKSGHDTVSWYQQALGQGPQFIFQYYEEEERQRGNFPDRFSGHQFPNYSSELNVNALLLGDSALYLCASSLGRGATDTQYFGPGTRLTVL.

The rearrangement joins TRBV5-1 to TRBJ1-6; a weak D match, TRBD1 (6 bases). V was trimmed by 0 bases and J by 8 bases, leaving 18 bases between them. The CDR3 sequence is 17 residues long. CDR1 and CDR2 (germline): SGHRS, YFSETQ. The CDR3 sequence: CASSLAVGGPRDSPLHF. In DNA, the CDR3 is TGCGCCAGCAGCTTGGCCGTGGGGGGGCCCAGGGATTCACCCCTCCACTTT.

This clone has just one count. The chain is built from TRBV2 and TRBJ2-1; 10 bases align to TRBD2. The CDR3 runs to 14 residues. Trimming cost V 6 bases and J 4 bases; bases outside gene matches: 3. CDR1 and CDR2 from the germline V gene are SNHLY and FYNNEI. The CDR3 loop is CASRWTSGYNEQFF. The CDR3 DNA follows: TGTGCCAGCAGGTGGACTAGCGGATACAATGAGCAGTTCTTC.

The gene calls are TRBV6-5 and TRBJ1-2; TRBD1 agrees at 10 bases. V shed 6 bases and J 8 bases; nucleotides not matched to a gene: 9. CDR3 length equals 14 residues. The germline V gene has CDR1 MNHEY and CDR2 SVGAGI. The CDR3 here is CASSSPGTGAGYTF. CDR3 DNA sequence: TGTGCCAGCAGCAGTCCCGGGACAGGGGCCGGCTACACCTTC.

The rearrangement uses TRBV7-9 and TRBJ1-3; 9 bases are shared with TRBD1. The CDR3 extends over 13 amino acids. Germline lookup yields CDR1 SEHNR and CDR2 FQNEAQ (reference sequence). The junction had 2 bases not matched to a gene; V was cut back by 8 bases and J by 3 bases. The CDR3 loop is CASGDRVGNTIYF. The CDR3 bases are TGTGCCAGCGGGGACAGGGTTGGAAACACCATATATTTT.

With regard to this clone: The conserved final phenylalanine or tryptophan is absent from the CDR3, which likely points to a read error. Because the CDR3's place on the DNA is in doubt, the DNA is left out and the CDR3 is given as listed by TCRdb. The V call is TRBV7-9, the J call TRBJ2-2; the table assigns TRBD2, which was not confirmed against the DNA. Germline-derived CDR1 and CDR2 are SEHNR and FQNEAQ (reference sequence). Ends included, the CDR3 has 14 residues. CDR3 region: CASSLAVRLAGATS.

This clone appeared a single time. The gene calls are TRBV15 and TRBJ2-7, with D possibly TRBD2 on 5 matching bases. V lost 1 base and J lost 6, with 19 bases in between. This CDR3 contains 16 residues. The germline CDR1 and CDR2 sequences are LNHNV and YYDKDF (reference sequence). The CDR3 sequence: CATSRGRGLGEGEQYF. The CDR3 DNA follows: TGTGCCACCAGCAGAGGAAGAGGGTTGGGTGAGGGCGAGCAGTACTTC.

This chain links TRBV18 with TRBJ2-7; 12 bases map to TRBD1. The ends lost 1 base at V and 6 bases at J; junction bases unmatched: 4. The CDR3 is made up of 15 amino acids. Germline V gives CDR1 KGHSH, CDR2 LQKENI. The CDR3 loop is CASSPRGQGAGEQYF. CDR3 nucleotides: TGTGCCAGCTCACCACGGGGACAGGGGGCAGGCGAGCAGTACTTC.

On this clone: One end of the junction fails to match germline, which may point to a read error. V is TRBV7-7 and J is TRBJ2-5; TRBD1 agrees at 7 bases. CDR3 length: 14 residues. Germline CDR1 is SSHAT and CDR2 is FNYEAQ (reference sequence). The CDR3 DNA is TGTGCTAGCAGCTCCGACAGGGCCCAAGAGACCCAGTACTTC. This encodes CASSSDRAQETQYF.

This clone has just a few counts. This rearrangement joins TRBV19 to TRBJ1-4, with TRBD1 matching 11 bases. The V gene end was trimmed by 6 bases and the J gene end by 6 bases; junction bases not matched to a gene: 3. The length of the CDR3 is 14 residues. CDR1 and CDR2 from the germline V gene are LNHDA and SQIVND (reference sequence). The CDR3 DNA sequence: TGTGCCAGTAGGGACAGGGGGCGGTATGAAAAACTGTTTTTT. Translating gives CASRDRGRYEKLFF.

This chain links TRBV4-1 with TRBJ2-2; 9 bases align to TRBD2. Germline V CDR1 and CDR2: MGHRA, YSYEKL. Trimming removed 1 base from V and 1 base from J; junction bases left unmatched: 7. There are 18 residues in the CDR3. The CDR3 protein is CASSQVPNSGRNTGELFF. Here the CDR3 DNA reads TGCGCCAGCAGCCAAGTCCCGAATAGCGGGAGGAACACCGGGGAGCTGTTTTTT.

The V gene is TRBV7-2, the J gene TRBJ1-5, with 7 bases aligning to TRBD1. CDR1 and CDR2 (germline): SGHTA, FQGNSA. Trimming cost V 5 bases and J 0 bases; bases outside gene matches: 4. The CDR3 spans 15 residues. CDR3: CASSTRQGSNQPQHF. DNA for the CDR3: TGTGCCAGCAGCACCAGACAGGGTAGCAATCAGCCCCAGCATTTT.

The V call is TRBV6-5, the J call TRBJ2-7; D is perhaps TRBD1 (6 bases). In germline, CDR1 is MNHEY, CDR2 SVGAGI. The CDR3 spans 13 residues. V lost 2 bases and J lost 2, with 7 bases in between. CDR3 nucleotide sequence: TGTGCCAGCAGTTACGGACAGCCCTACGAGCAGTACTTC. The encoded protein is CASSYGQPYEQYF.

V is TRBV18 and J is TRBJ1-4, with D possibly being TRBD1 (5 bases). Trimming cost V 2 bases and J 0 bases, with 7 bases left between them. The CDR3 contains 15 residues. Germline V lookup: CDR1 KGHSH, CDR2 LQKENI. The CDR3 spells CASSPDSTTNEKLFF. Written as DNA, the CDR3 is TGTGCCAGCTCACCAGACAGCACAACTAATGAAAAACTGTTTTTT.

This rearrangement joins TRBV6-2 or TRBV6-3 to TRBJ2-7; maybe TRBD1 (6 bases). The CDR3 is made up of 15 amino acids. Trimming removed 4 bases at V and 0 bases at J, with 13 bases between. Germline V gives CDR1 MNHEY, CDR2 SVGEGT. The CDR3 DNA sequence: TGTGCCAGCAGTTCCACACAGGGAAGCTCCTACGAGCAGTACTTC. Amino acid sequence: CASSSTQGSSYEQYF.

V usage is TRBV2 and J usage is TRBJ1-3; D is undetermined. The CDR3 runs to 13 residues. Germline V CDR1 and CDR2: SNHLY, FYNNEI. V was trimmed by 4 bases and J by 2 bases, leaving 6 bases between them. The CDR3 DNA reads TGTGCCAGCAGTGTAGAGACTGGAAACACCATATATTTT. Translated, it gives CASSVETGNTIYF.

The J gene is TRBJ2-3, the V gene TRBV5-1; D is unclear. The CDR3 sequence is 14 residues long. Germline CDR1 is SGHRS and CDR2 is YFSETQ. Trimming shortened V by 0 bases and J by 4 bases, and 9 bases separated the two germline ends. CDR3 residues: CASSLGAGADTQYF. CDR3 sequence (DNA): TGCGCCAGCAGCTTGGGTGCAGGCGCAGATACGCAGTATTTT.

This clone occurred a few times. The same CDR3 is also encoded by other DNA sequences in this sample. The chain couples TRBV7-2 to TRBJ2-7, with TRBD2 matching 13 bases. J lost 2 bases, V lost 2 bases, and 0 bases had no gene match. The CDR3 has 15 amino acids. The germline V gene encodes CDR1 SGHTA and CDR2 FQGNSA. The CDR3 reads CASSLTSGGAYEQYF. The CDR3 nucleotides are TGTGCCAGCAGCTTAACTAGCGGGGGGGCCTACGAGCAGTACTTC.

The CDR3 loop is CASSDTPGGYETQYF. The CDR3 nucleotides read TGTGCCAGCAGTGACACCCCAGGGGGCTATGAGACCCAGTACTTC. The J gene is TRBJ2-5, the V gene TRBV6-4; TRBD1 agrees at 8 bases. This CDR3 is 15 amino acids long. In germline, CDR1 is MRHNA, CDR2 SNTAGT. J gave up 5 bases and V 2 bases, and 7 bases lay outside the gene matches.

The rearrangement uses TRBV6-5 and TRBJ2-3, with 9 bases that match TRBD1. This CDR3 comprises 14 residues. CDR1 is MNHEY and CDR2 is SVGAGI in the germline V gene. Losses at the gene ends were 5 bases for V and 10 bases for J; bases not matched to a gene: 10. In DNA form, the CDR3 reads TGTGCCAGCAGTCCCGGACAGGGGAGAGAGGCGCAGTATTTT. Translation gives CASSPGQGREAQYF.